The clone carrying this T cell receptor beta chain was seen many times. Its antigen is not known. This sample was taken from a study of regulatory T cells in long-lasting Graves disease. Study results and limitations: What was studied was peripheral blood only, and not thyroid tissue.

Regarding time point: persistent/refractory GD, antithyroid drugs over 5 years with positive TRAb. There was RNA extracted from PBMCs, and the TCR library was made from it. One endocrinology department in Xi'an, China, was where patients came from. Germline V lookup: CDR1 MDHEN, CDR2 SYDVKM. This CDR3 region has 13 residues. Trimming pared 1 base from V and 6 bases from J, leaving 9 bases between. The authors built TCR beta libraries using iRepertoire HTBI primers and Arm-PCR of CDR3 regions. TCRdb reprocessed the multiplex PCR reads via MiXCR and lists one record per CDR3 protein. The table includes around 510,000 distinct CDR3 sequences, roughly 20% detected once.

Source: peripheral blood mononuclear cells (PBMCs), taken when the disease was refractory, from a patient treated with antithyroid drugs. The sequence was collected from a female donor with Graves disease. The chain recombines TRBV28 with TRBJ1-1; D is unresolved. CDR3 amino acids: CASSLYFRPEAFF. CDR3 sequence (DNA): TGTGCCAGCAGTTTATATTTCAGACCTGAAGCTTTCTTT.